The clone carrying this TCR beta chain was detected many times. These data are taken from a study of T-cell memory formation after mild COVID-19. The CDR3 has 13 residues. Between the trimmed V and J ends, which lost 4 bases and 0 bases, there was a span of 9 bases. Germline V gives CDR1 SQVTM, CDR2 ANQGSEA. TCRdb re-derived calls from the 5' RACE reads in MiXCR, one entry per CDR3 protein. The sample includes hundreds of thousands of distinct CDR3 sequences, approximately 13% of them seen just once. Material: PBMCs or a T cell subset sorted from them (not recorded which). This chain links TRBV29-1 with TRBJ1-1; no reliable D call. This TCR was sampled from a man aged 18 to 29 who had mild COVID-19 (a few samples of this study predate the infection). Cell type and time point are not known. This CDR3 is CSVGLTLNTEAFF. In nucleotides, the CDR3 is TGCAGCGTTGGGTTAACACTGAACACTGAAGCTTTCTTT.